This T cell receptor beta chain was found in a study of memory CD4+ T cells and cytomegalovirus serostatus. Whole-study context: This sample comes from healthy Belgian adults, 9 CMV seropositive, approximately 23 seronegative. General observations from the study: CD4+ memory repertoires contained about 40% of the roughly 160 reported CMV TCRbeta sequences. CMV serostatus prediction reached median AUC around 0.94, or 0.89 with US-trained model.

The repertoire was sequenced with immunoSEQ multiplex PCR; TCRdb's copy has only in-frame clones and lacks some. Of around 32,000 clones listed, under 80% are singletons. The CDR3 length is 15 residues. Germline assignment: CDR1 SEHNR and CDR2 FQNEAQ (reference sequence). V dropped 1 base and J dropped 5 bases, with 15 bases sitting between them. The sort gate was single viable CD3+CD4+CD8-CD45RO+ cells for memory CD4+ T cells. Serostatus was set by detecting CMV pp150, pp28, p38, p52 IgG. Turning to this clone: Its antigen is currently unknown.

This TCR came from an adult in good health and CMV-seronegative. Some clones in this sample may be carry-over from other donors' samples. The sequenced sample was memory CD4+ T cells from blood. The chain joins TRBV7-9 to TRBJ2-7; no clear D. Here the CDR3 reads CASSLVGRQSDEQYF. In nucleotides, the CDR3 is TGTGCCAGCAGCTTAGTAGGCCGGCAGTCCGACGAGCAGTACTTC.